The 9 T cell receptor beta chains in this list originate from one sample, sequenced in a study of blood T cells in healthy people across ages. The authors ran a second PCR of roughly 6 to 12 cycles using a sample-barcoded 5' primer and a J-beta primer mix. Each CDR3 protein is one row after TCRdb ran MiXCR on the 5' RACE reads. This table has some 700,000 distinct CDR3 sequences, 35% to 45% appearing once. Material for sequencing was blood. These receptors were collected from a woman between 55 and 75 years old in good health.

In its sample, this clonotype was seen a few times. This chain joins TRBV6-1 and TRBJ2-3; 14 bases fit TRBD2. The CDR3 totals 17 residues. CDR1 and CDR2 (germline): MNHNS, SASEGT. V gave up 6 bases and J gave up 1 base; unmatched junction bases: 6. The chain's CDR3 is CASRGLAGVDGTDTQYF. CDR3 nucleotide sequence: TGTGCCAGCAGGGGACTAGCGGGAGTGGATGGCACAGATACGCAGTATTTT.

This clonotype was counted a few times. The chain carries TRBV2 and TRBJ2-5; D perhaps matches TRBD2 (5 bases). This CDR3 spans 14 amino acids. V was trimmed by 6 bases and J by 7 bases, leaving 18 bases between them. The germline gives CDR1 SNHLY, CDR2 FYNNEI. The CDR3 region is CASSRTSSGGTQYF. The CDR3 DNA sequence: TGTGCCAGCAGCCGGACTTCGAGTGGTGGGACCCAGTACTTC.

The chain employs TRBV25-1 and TRBJ1-2; D perhaps matches TRBD1 (5 bases). Per germline, CDR1 MGHDK and CDR2 SYGVNS. The V and J ends lost 5 bases and 5 bases respectively, with 21 bases between them. There are 16 residues in the CDR3. The CDR3 bases are TGTGCCAGCAGTTGGGGGGTCGGGCCCCTGGGATATGGCTACACCTTC. Amino acid sequence: CASSWGVGPLGYGYTF.

CDR3 sequence: CASSLGREETRYF. The CDR3 DNA reads as TGTGCCAGCAGCTTGGGTAGGGAAGAGACCCGGTACTTC. The chain uses TRBV5-5 and TRBJ2-7; D unresolved. CDR1 SGHKS and CDR2 YYEKEE come from the germline V gene (reference sequence). The CDR3 loop spans 13 amino acids. With 0 bases removed from V and 12 bases from J, the gap between germline ends came to 16 bases. Variable domain in full (rest from reference TRBV5-5 and TRBJ2-7): DAGVTQSPTHLIKTRGQQVTLRCSPISGHKSVSWYQQVLGQGPQFIFQYYEKEERGRGNFPDRFSARQFPNYSSELNVNALLLGDSALYLCASSLGREETRYFGPGTRLTVT.

V is TRBV6-6 and J is TRBJ1-2; 11 nucleotides agree with TRBD1. This CDR3 comprises 16 residues. With V trimmed by 10 bases and J by 0 bases, 10 bases remained unmatched. The germline V gene has CDR1 MNHNY and CDR2 SVGAGI (reference sequence). This CDR3 reads CANGEDRGRANYGYTF. The CDR3 DNA reads TGTGCCAACGGTGAGGACAGGGGGCGAGCTAACTATGGCTACACCTTC.

CDR3 amino acids: CATSDFPASTDTQYF. As DNA, the CDR3 is TGTGCCACCAGTGATTTCCCAGCTAGCACAGATACGCAGTATTTT. J is TRBJ2-3 and V is TRBV24-1; D is ambiguous. Germline CDR1 is KGHDR and CDR2 is SFDVKD. V was shortened by 1 base and J by 0 bases, with 7 bases between the two germline ends. The CDR3 totals 15 residues.

This clonotype has at least ten counts. The rearrangement uses TRBV18 and TRBJ2-5; the D is unclear. CDR1 KGHSH and CDR2 LQKENI come from the germline V gene. CDR3 size: 14 residues. V shed 2 bases and J shed 5 bases, with 12 bases lying between them. DNA for the CDR3: TGTGCCAGCTCACCAGGTCGAGGTGGGGAGACCCAGTACTTC. This translates into CASSPGRGGETQYF. Using reference TRBV18 and TRBJ2-5 for the parts outside the CDR3, the full variable domain is NAGVMQNPRHLVRRRGQEARLRCSPMKGHSHVYWYRQLPEEGLKFMVYLQKENIIDESGMPKERFSAEFPKEGPSILRIQQVVRGDSAAYFCASSPGRGGETQYFGPGTRLLVL.

This chain links TRBV20-1 with TRBJ2-3; D is unresolved. CDR1 DFQATT and CDR2 SNEGSKA come from the germline V gene (reference sequence). The CDR3 has 12 residues. Trimming removed 0 bases from V and 4 bases from J, with 5 bases in between. CDR3 in amino acids: CSAREWSDTQYF. In nucleotides, the CDR3 is TGCAGTGCTAGAGAGTGGTCAGATACGCAGTATTTT.

This clonotype was recorded a few times. The chain uses TRBV29-1 and TRBJ1-2; D is possibly TRBD1 (6 bases). The CDR3 length is 16 residues. Germline V CDR1 and CDR2: SQVTM, ANQGSEA. V gave up 1 base and J gave up 5 bases, with 20 bases separating them. In DNA form, the CDR3 reads TGCAGCGTTGAAGGACGGGGGGGCGATGCCGGGTATGGCTACACCTTC. It codes for CSVEGRGGDAGYGYTF.